The rows below give T cell receptor beta chains drawn from one sample of a study of blood T cell repertoires in COVID-19. Sequencing used immunoSEQ multiplex PCR; TCRdb keeps in-frame clones, though not all of them. The data contain approximately 300,000 clones, 75% to 90% of them seen just once; the ten biggest clones take up approximately 0.84%. The sample was peripheral blood. The receptors derive from a man aged 25-45 years with acute or convalescent COVID-19. CDR3s include the opening cysteine and the closing phenylalanine or tryptophan. Fields, in order: CDR3 DNA, CDR3 protein, clone size, V gene, J gene, D gene. A D gene is named only where the DNA matches it firmly. The listing skips clone size in some rows; elsewhere it reads once, few, many or a size class.

CDR3 DNA: TGTGCCACCAGCCAGGGTTCAGGGGACCATCAGCCCCAGCATTTT
CDR3 protein: CATSQGSGDHQPQHF
clone size: -
V gene: TRBV5-4
J gene: TRBJ1-5
D gene: -

CDR3 DNA: TGTGCCAGCAGTAAGGGGAATATGGGCACTGAAGCTTTCTTT
CDR3 protein: CASSKGNMGTEAFF
clone size: -
V gene: TRBV6-5
J gene: TRBJ1-1
D gene: -

CDR3 DNA: TGTGCCACCAGTGATCCGTCCAGGGTCCCCTATGGCTACACCTTC
CDR3 protein: CATSDPSRVPYGYTF
clone size: -
V gene: TRBV24-1
J gene: TRBJ1-2
D gene: -

CDR3 DNA: TGTGCCAGCAGTCCGTATGGGAGCGAGACTGGAAACACCATATATTTT
CDR3 protein: CASSPYGSETGNTIYF
clone size: -
V gene: TRBV27
J gene: TRBJ1-3
D gene: -

CDR3 DNA: TGTGCCAGCAGGCCCGGACAGCCCGGGGAGCTGTTTTTT
CDR3 protein: CASRPGQPGELFF
clone size: -
V gene: TRBV28
J gene: TRBJ2-2
D gene: -

CDR3 DNA: TGTGCCAGCAGCTTGAGGGGGCACTCTGGAAACACCATATATTTT
CDR3 protein: CASSLRGHSGNTIYF
clone size: -
V gene: TRBV5-8
J gene: TRBJ1-3
D gene: TRBD1

CDR3 DNA: TGTGCCAGCAGTTTATTTCTGGACACTTATGGCTACACCTTC
CDR3 protein: CASSLFLDTYGYTF
clone size: -
V gene: TRBV28
J gene: TRBJ1-2
D gene: -

CDR3 DNA: TGTGCCAGCATCGAGAGAGGGACAGGCGATCGGCAGTACTTC
CDR3 protein: CASIERGTGDRQYF
clone size: -
V gene: TRBV6-5
J gene: TRBJ2-7
D gene: TRBD1

CDR3 DNA: TGTGCCAGCAGTCCCTTGGGGGGAAAGAACACTGAAGCTTTCTTT
CDR3 protein: CASSPLGGKNTEAFF
clone size: -
V gene: TRBV5-6
J gene: TRBJ1-1
D gene: -

CDR3 DNA: TGTGCCAGCAGTCGAGACAGGGTGAGACAGCCCCAGCATTTT
CDR3 protein: CASSRDRVRQPQHF
clone size: -
V gene: TRBV6-5
J gene: TRBJ1-5
D gene: TRBD1

CDR3 DNA: TGTGCCAGCAGCGAAGGACAGGGAGTTCGTCAGCCCCAGCATTTT
CDR3 protein: CASSEGQGVRQPQHF
clone size: -
V gene: TRBV9
J gene: TRBJ1-5
D gene: TRBD1

CDR3 DNA: TGTGCCAGCAGTGAGGGGAAGGGGGCATTCTATGGCTACACCTTC
CDR3 protein: CASSEGKGAFYGYTF
clone size: -
V gene: TRBV6-1
J gene: TRBJ1-2
D gene: TRBD1

CDR3 DNA: TGTGCCAGCAGCTTGGAGGGGGAGACCCAGTACTTC
CDR3 protein: CASSLEGETQYF
clone size: -
V gene: TRBV5-5
J gene: TRBJ2-5
D gene: -

CDR3 DNA: TGCGCCAGCAGTCCGGGACTAGCGTCGCACACAGATACGCAGTATTTT
CDR3 protein: CASSPGLASHTDTQYF
clone size: -
V gene: TRBV10-1
J gene: TRBJ2-3
D gene: TRBD2

CDR3 DNA: TGTGCCAGCAGCGTTACAGGGGAGAGCAATCAGCCCCAGCATTTT
CDR3 protein: CASSVTGESNQPQHF
clone size: -
V gene: TRBV9
J gene: TRBJ1-5
D gene: TRBD1

CDR3 DNA: TGTGCCAGCAGCTCAGAGAGTAGAGGTTCACCCCTCCACTTT
CDR3 protein: CASSSESRGSPLHF
clone size: -
V gene: TRBV9
J gene: TRBJ1-6
D gene: -

CDR3 DNA: TGTGCCAGCAGCCCAAGGACTAGCGGGGGGGTACGGCAGTATTTT
CDR3 protein: CASSPRTSGGVRQYF
clone size: once
V gene: TRBV3-1/TRBV3-2
J gene: TRBJ2-3
D gene: TRBD2

CDR3 DNA: TGTGCCAGCAGCCCGTGGGGGGGGTCCTACAATGAGCAGTTCTTC
CDR3 protein: CASSPWGGSYNEQFF
clone size: -
V gene: TRBV14
J gene: TRBJ2-1
D gene: TRBD2

CDR3 DNA: TGTGCCAGCAGTTTAATTCGGGGAGATACGCAGTATTTT
CDR3 protein: CASSLIRGDTQYF
clone size: -
V gene: TRBV12-3/TRBV12-4
J gene: TRBJ2-3
D gene: -

CDR3 DNA: TGTGCCAGCAAGCCTTGGCCGGGACTAGTAGGCACAGATACGCAGTATTTT
CDR3 protein: CASKPWPGLVGTDTQYF
clone size: -
V gene: TRBV28
J gene: TRBJ2-3
D gene: TRBD2

CDR3 DNA: TGTGCCACCGCACCCCTCCACTTT
CDR3 protein: CATAPLHF
clone size: -
V gene: TRBV5-6
J gene: TRBJ1-6
D gene: -

CDR3 DNA: TGTGCCAGCTCCAAGACAGTCCAAGAGACCCAGTACTTC
CDR3 protein: CASSKTVQETQYF
clone size: -
V gene: TRBV18
J gene: TRBJ2-5
D gene: -

CDR3 DNA: TGCGCCAGCAGCTATATAGCGGGGTCGGACACCGGGGAGCTGTTTTTT
CDR3 protein: CASSYIAGSDTGELFF
clone size: -
V gene: TRBV5-1
J gene: TRBJ2-2
D gene: TRBD2

CDR3 DNA: TGTGCCAGCAGCTTATCGGGAGGTTTCTACAATGAGCAGTTCTTC
CDR3 protein: CASSLSGGFYNEQFF
clone size: -
V gene: TRBV7-6
J gene: TRBJ2-1
D gene: TRBD2

CDR3 DNA: TGCGCCAGCAGCCAAGGGTCAGCGCGCTCTGGGGCCAACGTCCTGACTTTC
CDR3 protein: CASSQGSARSGANVLTF
clone size: -
V gene: TRBV4-1
J gene: TRBJ2-6
D gene: -

CDR3 DNA: TGTGCCAGCAGCTTGGACAGTTACTCTGGAAACACCATATATTTT
CDR3 protein: CASSLDSYSGNTIYF
clone size: -
V gene: TRBV5-6
J gene: TRBJ1-3
D gene: -

CDR3 DNA: TGTGCCAGCAAACAGGAGGGGGGGCCGAACGGGGAGCTGTTTTTT
CDR3 protein: CASKQEGGPNGELFF
clone size: -
V gene: TRBV27
J gene: TRBJ2-2
D gene: -

CDR3 DNA: TGTGCCAGCAGTTTGGCGGGAGGCCCCACAGATACGCAGTATTTT
CDR3 protein: CASSLAGGPTDTQYF
clone size: -
V gene: TRBV28
J gene: TRBJ2-3
D gene: TRBD2

CDR3 DNA: TGTGCCAGCAGTGACGGGACTAGCGGGGGAAAGGCCAAAAACATTCAGTACTTC
CDR3 protein: CASSDGTSGGKAKNIQYF
clone size: -
V gene: TRBV28
J gene: TRBJ2-4
D gene: TRBD2

CDR3 DNA: TGTGCCAGCAGCCCTGCTTTCAGCTCCTACAATGAGCAGTTCTTC
CDR3 protein: CASSPAFSSYNEQFF
clone size: -
V gene: TRBV27
J gene: TRBJ2-1
D gene: -

CDR3 DNA: TGTGCCAGCAGCGTGGACAGGGGGGACTACAATGAGCAGTTCTTC
CDR3 protein: CASSVDRGDYNEQFF
clone size: -
V gene: TRBV9
J gene: TRBJ2-1
D gene: TRBD1

CDR3 DNA: TGTGCCAGCAGCAGGGAGCTTAACTATGGCTACACCTTC
CDR3 protein: CASSRELNYGYTF
clone size: -
V gene: TRBV3-1/TRBV3-2
J gene: TRBJ1-2
D gene: -

CDR3 DNA: TGTGCCAGCAGCCCGAGGGGGACAGGGTTTGAAGCTTTCTTT
CDR3 protein: CASSPRGTGFEAFF
clone size: -
V gene: TRBV14
J gene: TRBJ1-1
D gene: TRBD1

CDR3 DNA: TGTGCCAGCAGCTTGGGGACTAGCGGAGATACGCAGTATTTT
CDR3 protein: CASSLGTSGDTQYF
clone size: -
V gene: TRBV5-6
J gene: TRBJ2-3
D gene: TRBD2

CDR3 DNA: TGTGCCAGCAGTTTAGGAGGAGCCAAAAACATTCAGTACTTC
CDR3 protein: CASSLGGAKNIQYF
clone size: -
V gene: TRBV6-5
J gene: TRBJ2-4
D gene: -

CDR3 DNA: TGCGCCAGCAGTGATAGGGGATCGGGAAACACCATATATTTT
CDR3 protein: CASSDRGSGNTIYF
clone size: once
V gene: TRBV5-1
J gene: TRBJ1-3
D gene: -

CDR3 DNA: TGTGCCAGCAGCTTAGTCAGGGATGGCTACACCTTC
CDR3 protein: CASSLVRDGYTF
clone size: -
V gene: TRBV7-8
J gene: TRBJ1-2
D gene: -

CDR3 DNA: TGTGCCAGCAGTTTATCTGGCCAGGGTTTTTGGCCCCAGCATTTT
CDR3 protein: CASSLSGQGFWPQHF
clone size: -
V gene: TRBV27
J gene: TRBJ1-5
D gene: -

CDR3 DNA: TGTGCCAGCAGTTTAGTGCTAGCGGGGGGGCAGGGCGGGGAGCTGTTTTTT
CDR3 protein: CASSLVLAGGQGGELFF
clone size: -
V gene: TRBV27
J gene: TRBJ2-2
D gene: TRBD2

CDR3 DNA: TGCGCCAGCAGCTCCCACTCTTCAGGGCGAACTGAAGCTTTCTTT
CDR3 protein: CASSSHSSGRTEAFF
clone size: few
V gene: TRBV5-1
J gene: TRBJ1-1
D gene: -

CDR3 DNA: TGCAGCGTTCACTCCGGCGGGGCCGAAACCTACGAGCAGTACTTC
CDR3 protein: CSVHSGGAETYEQYF
clone size: -
V gene: TRBV29-1
J gene: TRBJ2-7
D gene: -

CDR3 DNA: TGTGCCAGCAGGATCTACTTGAACACTGAAGCTTTCTTT
CDR3 protein: CASRIYLNTEAFF
clone size: -
V gene: TRBV6-5
J gene: TRBJ1-1
D gene: -

CDR3 DNA: TGTGCCAGCAGGCCGGGGTTCTCTGGAAACACCATATATTTT
CDR3 protein: CASRPGFSGNTIYF
clone size: -
V gene: TRBV27
J gene: TRBJ1-3
D gene: -

CDR3 DNA: TGTGCAAGTCGCTTCATGAGCAATCAGCCCCAGCATTTT
CDR3 protein: CASRFMSNQPQHF
clone size: -
V gene: TRBV12-2
J gene: TRBJ1-5
D gene: -

CDR3 DNA: TGTGCCAGCAGAGGGGGGGGCGGGGAGCTGTTTTTT
CDR3 protein: CASRGGGGELFF
clone size: -
V gene: TRBV7-8
J gene: TRBJ2-2
D gene: -

CDR3 DNA: TGTGCCTGGAGTAAGAGGCACTTTCGGGGAGCTAACTATGGCTACACCTTC
CDR3 protein: CAWSKRHFRGANYGYTF
clone size: -
V gene: TRBV30
J gene: TRBJ1-2
D gene: -

CDR3 DNA: TGTGCCAGCAGCAAACATGGGCACAGGGGTGGCTCACCCCTCCACTTT
CDR3 protein: CASSKHGHRGGSPLHF
clone size: -
V gene: TRBV21-1
J gene: TRBJ1-6
D gene: -

CDR3 DNA: TGTGCCAGCAGCTTACGGACTAGCGGGAGTCACAATGAGCAGTTCTTC
CDR3 protein: CASSLRTSGSHNEQFF
clone size: -
V gene: TRBV13
J gene: TRBJ2-1
D gene: TRBD2